Below, one TCR beta chain is given with its context. Its matching antigen is unknown. Any history of autoimmune disease or systemic immunosuppression disqualified patients. Blood draws occurred at baseline, cycle 4 day 1, and cycle 7 day 1. The data were taken from a study of OX40 agonist ivuxolimab in advanced cancers. Findings and caveats of the study: Expanded peripheral T cells had an undetermined antigen specificity.

Sequenced by immunoSEQ multiplex PCR; TCRdb stores in-frame clones only, minus some. The data show fewer than 25,000 clones, with less than 80% seen just once and about 26% held by the top ten. The sequencing used CD4+ or CD8+ T cells sorted from blood, collected in a trial of the OX40 agonist ivuxolimab. This receptor was obtained from an adult with an advanced solid tumor such as melanoma, head and neck, liver or kidney cancer.

The CDR3 loop is CASRAGTYGYTF. The CDR3 region has the DNA TGTGCCAGCAGGGCAGGGACGTATGGCTACACCTTC. The chain carries TRBV27 and TRBJ1-2; possibly TRBD1 for D (5 bases). Germline-derived CDR1 and CDR2 are MNHEY and SMNVEV (reference sequence). The CDR3 length is 12 residues. V lost 6 bases and J lost 5, with 10 bases in between.